This T cell receptor beta chain was found in a study of cytomegalovirus exposure and HLA in healthy donors. Whole-study findings and limits: Rare sequences made up most TCRs, while some public TCRs were found in many donors. A later analysis found first-cohort TCR clusters tended to co-occur in the 120 validation repertoires. TCR beta chains numbering approximately 150 were designated cytomegalovirus-associated.

In the case of this clone: The antigen is undetermined.

The germline V gene has CDR1 SQVTM and CDR2 ANQGSEA. The CDR3 is 13 residues long. It was the roughly 130-subject validation cohort, separate from the roughly 700-subject first cohort, to which the donors belonged. Data came from immunoSEQ multiplex PCR; TCRdb stores just in-frame clones and leaves some out. The sample includes some 250,000 clones, around 90% of them seen just once. The sequence derives from a woman aged 18-30 years in good health and CMV-seronegative. Sequenced sample: PBMCs. The chain couples TRBV29-1 to TRBJ1-2; D is unresolved. The CDR3 coding sequence is TGCACGCACTCCTCGGAGGGAGGCTATGGCTACACCTTC. Amino acid sequence: CTHSSEGGYGYTF.